Below, 4 T cell receptor beta chains from the same sample are listed, as sequenced in a study of T cell changes during pregnancy in multiple sclerosis. The data were produced by immunoSEQ multiplex PCR, yet TCRdb's version contains in-frame clones alone and is incomplete. Of some 80,000 clones in the sample, 90% to 95% were seen once. The source was peripheral blood, collected in the second trimester of pregnancy. Receptors originate from a female donor with multiple sclerosis, enrolled in a pregnancy study.

The chain combines TRBV27 with TRBJ2-1; 9 bases align to TRBD2. The CDR3 runs 16 residues. The V gene end was trimmed by 5 bases and the J gene end by 7 bases; junction bases not matched to a gene: 12. Germline V gene data show CDR1 as MNHEY and CDR2 as SMNVEV (reference sequence). CDR3 loop: CASSTRWGLAGNEQFF. The DNA of the CDR3 is TGTGCCAGCAGTACTCGTTGGGGACTAGCCGGTAATGAGCAGTTCTTC.

Concerning this clone itself: Other DNA sequences of this sample code for an identical CDR3. The V gene is TRBV27, the J gene TRBJ2-7; a possible D gene is TRBD2 (5 bases). The germline V gene has CDR1 MNHEY and CDR2 SMNVEV (reference sequence). The CDR3 totals 14 residues. V lost 0 bases, J lost 2 bases, and 8 bases lay in between. The CDR3 loop is CASSLSTGTYEQYF. The DNA of the CDR3 is TGTGCCAGCAGTTTATCGACGGGGACCTACGAGCAGTACTTC.

This chain uses TRBV7-3 with TRBJ2-3; 11 nucleotides line up with TRBD2. Germline lookup yields CDR1 SGHTA and CDR2 FQGTGA. Trimming cost V 4 bases and J 4 bases; bases outside gene matches: 4. CDR3 length: 15 amino acids. The CDR3 region is CASSSLAGGPDTQYF. CDR3 DNA sequence: TGTGCCAGCAGCTCCCTAGCGGGAGGCCCAGATACGCAGTATTTT. The full variable domain, in which reference TRBV7-3 and TRBJ2-3 provide the parts outside the CDR3, is GAGVSQTPSNKVTEKGKYVELRCDPISGHTALYWYRQSLGQGPEFLIYFQGTGAADDSGLPNDRFFAVRPEGSVSTLKIQRTERGDSAVYLCASSSLAGGPDTQYFGPGTRLTVL.

This chain links TRBV12-5 with TRBJ2-7; D unclear. The CDR3 sequence is 16 residues long. V lost 0 bases and J 2 bases, leaving 14 bases between the germline ends. Looked up from germline, CDR1 is LGHNT and CDR2 is FRNRAP. CDR3 loop: CASGLVLGAAAYEQYF. The CDR3, as DNA: TGTGCTAGTGGTTTGGTACTTGGCGCGGCGGCCTACGAGCAGTACTTC.